Below, 4 T cell receptor beta chains from the same sample are listed, as sequenced in a study of T-cell memory formation after mild COVID-19 (dated by TCRdb to the early 2020s). Receptor amplification or capture employed 5' RACE. Sequencing was performed on an Illumina NovaSeq 6000. TCRdb took the public reads, trimmed them with fastp at Q25, ran MiXCR for clone calling and kept in-frame beta chains. One record per CDR3 amino acid sequence lists the most common genes and DNA. This sample holds 150,000 to 200,000 distinct CDR3 sequences; around 13% were observed only once. In total, the top ten clones hold roughly an eighth of the sample. Sequenced material: PBMCs or a T cell subset sorted from them (not recorded which). The receptors here all came from an adult woman who had mild COVID-19 (a few samples of this study predate the infection). The sample titles of this study are shuffled in the database, so cell type and time point are left out; the donor was told from shared clones.

This clonotype has only a few counts. The gene calls are TRBV28 and TRBJ2-7; D is unclear. V was trimmed by 2 bases and J by 3 bases, leaving 14 bases between them. CDR3 length: 15 amino acids. Germline values: CDR1 MDHEN, CDR2 SYDVKM. The CDR3 DNA sequence: TGTGCCAGCAGTTTAGGGCAGAATTACGGCTACGAGCAGTACTTC. The encoded protein is CASSLGQNYGYEQYF. The variable domain in full, completed from reference TRBV28 and TRBJ2-7, reads DVKVTQSSRYLVKRTGEKVFLECVQDMDHENMFWYRQDPGLGLRLIYFSYDVKMKEKGDIPEGYSVSREKKERFSLILESASTNQTSMYLCASSLGQNYGYEQYFGPGTRLTVT.

The table lists this clonotype with a few counts. The chain links TRBV6-2 or TRBV6-3 to TRBJ2-6; TRBD1 agrees at 7 bases. The CDR3 loop spans 15 amino acids. V was clipped by 7 bases and J by 2 bases; unmatched bases: 5. Germline V gene lookup returns CDR1 MNHEY and CDR2 SVGEGT. CDR3 nucleotide sequence: TGTGCCAGCACACAGGGGATCGCTGGGGCCAACGTCCTGACTTTC. Translated, it gives CASTQGIAGANVLTF.

This clonotype was picked up a small number of times. The CDR3 nucleotides read TGCAGCGCCCCGCTTCACGGTGATAATGAAAAACTGTTTTTT. Encoded protein: CSAPLHGDNEKLFF. V and J are TRBV29-1 and TRBJ1-4, with D unresolved. Trimming took off 7 bases at V and 4 bases at J, with 16 bases between the two ends. Looked up from germline, CDR1 is SQVTM and CDR2 is ANQGSEA. This CDR3 is 14 amino acids long.

This clonotype was counted only a few times. This chain connects TRBV4-1 to TRBJ1-6; D may be TRBD1 (6 bases). Germline CDR1 and CDR2: MGHRA and YSYEKL. Between the trimmed V and J ends, which lost 2 bases and 7 bases, there was a span of 15 bases. This CDR3 contains 16 residues. The CDR3 region is CASSQRGVNPNSPLHF. CDR3 coding DNA: TGCGCCAGCAGCCAAAGGGGGGTGAACCCAAATTCACCCCTCCACTTT.